This T cell receptor (beta chain) originates from a study of CD8 T cells in ankylosing spondylitis. Study-wide results and caveats: A TCR beta motif made of several highly homologous variants seemed typical of ankylosing spondylitis blood. From matched ankylosing spondylitis synovial fluid, disease-linked clones were reportedly recovered at significantly enriched levels.

The germline CDR1 and CDR2 sequences are KGHSH and LQKENI. CDR3 size: 16 residues. Trimming took 4 bases from V and 8 from J; bases not matched to a gene: 13. In regard to this clonotype: Its cognate antigen is unknown.

Researchers built TCR beta libraries using quantitative 5'-RACE with molecular barcodes. A single record per CDR3 protein comes from TCRdb applying MiXCR to the 5' RACE reads. The sample holds a few hundred thousand distinct CDR3 sequences, over 15% seen once. V gene TRBV18 combines with J gene TRBJ2-4, with 8 positions matching TRBD2. The material sequenced was blood, either unsorted or a sorted T cell fraction (not recorded which). This receptor was identified in a male donor with ankylosing spondylitis or in good health (not recorded which). CDR3 sequence reads: CASSRKTSVAADIQYF. CDR3 DNA sequence: TGTGCCAGCTCACGAAAGACTAGCGTGGCGGCCGACATTCAGTACTTC.